A selection of T cell receptor beta chains follows, all from one sample in a study of T cells in Graves' hyperthyroidism and ophthalmopathy. TCRdb called the multiplex PCR reads again in MiXCR, with one record for every CDR3 protein. The table lists some 490,000 distinct CDR3 sequences, 22% of them singletons. Input material: blood. The source is a woman in her 70s with Graves' ophthalmopathy. CDR3s leave out the opening cysteine and the closing phenylalanine or tryptophan. Size values are once, few and many counts, or a class for expanded clones, and some rows have none.

V gene: TRBV5-1; J gene: TRBJ2-5; clone size: few; CDR3 protein: ASSSGQTGGPETQY
V gene: TRBV5-1; J gene: TRBJ1-4; clone size: NA; CDR3 protein: ASSAGTVATNEKLF
V gene: TRBV2; J gene: TRBJ2-7; clone size: NA; CDR3 protein: ASSLQGYGQY
V gene: TRBV30; J gene: TRBJ2-3; clone size: few; CDR3 protein: AWSPFRPDTQY
V gene: TRBV3-1; J gene: TRBJ2-1; clone size: NA; CDR3 protein: ASSHSGRRDEQF
V gene: TRBV7-2; J gene: TRBJ2-6; clone size: NA; CDR3 protein: ASSKRSGANVLT
V gene: TRBV6-1; J gene: TRBJ2-1; clone size: NA; CDR3 protein: ASNPGGGDNEQF
V gene: TRBV6-1; J gene: TRBJ1-5; clone size: few; CDR3 protein: ASRGSGTGFQPQH
V gene: TRBV12-5; J gene: TRBJ1-1; clone size: few; CDR3 protein: ASGLYPRQGTTEAF
V gene: TRBV5-1; J gene: TRBJ1-6; clone size: once; CDR3 protein: ASRDESSYNSPLH
V gene: TRBV10-1; J gene: TRBJ2-1; clone size: NA; CDR3 protein: ASSPVRGLAGVFYNEQF
V gene: TRBV10-3; J gene: TRBJ1-3; clone size: NA; CDR3 protein: AISGVAGNTIY
V gene: TRBV30; J gene: TRBJ1-4; clone size: NA; CDR3 protein: AWNRFRANEKLF
V gene: TRBV10-3; J gene: TRBJ2-5; clone size: NA; CDR3 protein: AISGRTGGQETQY
V gene: TRBV6-1; J gene: TRBJ1-4; clone size: many; CDR3 protein: ASSERQDNEKLF
V gene: TRBV2; J gene: TRBJ2-7; clone size: many; CDR3 protein: ASIQTGHYEQY
V gene: TRBV28; J gene: TRBJ2-1; clone size: few; CDR3 protein: ASSYPRGQSDNEQF
V gene: TRBV12-3/TRBV12-4; J gene: TRBJ2-2; clone size: NA; CDR3 protein: ASRGTGRLF
V gene: TRBV3-1; J gene: TRBJ2-2; clone size: NA; CDR3 protein: ASSHGGGSSTGELF
V gene: TRBV3-1; J gene: TRBJ1-1; clone size: few; CDR3 protein: ASSQGPRLGDGNTEAF
V gene: TRBV11-2; J gene: TRBJ2-6; clone size: NA; CDR3 protein: ASSGDRTGANVLT
V gene: TRBV28; J gene: TRBJ2-5; clone size: many; CDR3 protein: ASSLGGATQETQY
V gene: TRBV7-9; J gene: TRBJ2-1; clone size: few; CDR3 protein: ASHRGWRDSYNEQF
V gene: TRBV20-1; J gene: TRBJ2-3; clone size: few; CDR3 protein: SATIGTARYTDTQY
V gene: TRBV6-2/TRBV6-3; J gene: TRBJ2-3; clone size: NA; CDR3 protein: ASSYSRTSGGKTDTQY
V gene: TRBV14; J gene: TRBJ1-3; clone size: NA; CDR3 protein: ASSQWGGSGNTIY
V gene: TRBV6-2/TRBV6-3; J gene: TRBJ2-7; clone size: few; CDR3 protein: ASSYDQGDYEQY
V gene: TRBV29-1; J gene: TRBJ2-5; clone size: few; CDR3 protein: SPHPGLVDPGTISETQY
V gene: TRBV20-1; J gene: TRBJ1-1; clone size: many; CDR3 protein: SSEDRGAATEAF
V gene: TRBV6-1; J gene: TRBJ1-2; clone size: NA; CDR3 protein: ASSEVFSGTGSSGYT
V gene: TRBV30; J gene: TRBJ1-1; clone size: many; CDR3 protein: AWSLQRHTEAF
V gene: TRBV7-8; J gene: TRBJ1-1; clone size: NA; CDR3 protein: ASSLSEGQMNTEAF
V gene: TRBV12-3/TRBV12-4; J gene: TRBJ1-1; clone size: many; CDR3 protein: ASSSKKNTEAF
V gene: TRBV7-8; J gene: TRBJ2-7; clone size: NA; CDR3 protein: ASSSHLAPPPPQQY
V gene: TRBV30; J gene: TRBJ2-7; clone size: few; CDR3 protein: AWSVLGGAYEQY
V gene: TRBV7-9; J gene: TRBJ1-1; clone size: few; CDR3 protein: ASSWTGGLSTEAF
V gene: TRBV5-1; J gene: TRBJ2-1; clone size: few; CDR3 protein: ASSDSTSWNEQF
V gene: TRBV20-1; J gene: TRBJ1-5; clone size: NA; CDR3 protein: SWGGKGNQPQH